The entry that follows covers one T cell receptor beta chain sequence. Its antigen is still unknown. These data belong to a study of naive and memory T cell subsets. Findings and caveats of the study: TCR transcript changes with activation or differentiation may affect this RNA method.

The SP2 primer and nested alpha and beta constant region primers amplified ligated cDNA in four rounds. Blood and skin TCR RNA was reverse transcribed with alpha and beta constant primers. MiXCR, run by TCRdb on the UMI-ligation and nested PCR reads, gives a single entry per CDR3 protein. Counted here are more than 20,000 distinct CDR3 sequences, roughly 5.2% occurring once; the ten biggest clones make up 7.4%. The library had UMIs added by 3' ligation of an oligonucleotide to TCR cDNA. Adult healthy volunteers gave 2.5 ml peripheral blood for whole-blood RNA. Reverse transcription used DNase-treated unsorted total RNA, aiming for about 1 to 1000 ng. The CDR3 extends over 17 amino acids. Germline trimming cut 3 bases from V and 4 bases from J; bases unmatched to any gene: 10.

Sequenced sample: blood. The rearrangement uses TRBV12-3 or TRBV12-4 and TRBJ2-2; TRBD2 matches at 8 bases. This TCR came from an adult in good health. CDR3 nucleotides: TGTGCCAGCAGTTTCATTGCGGGAGGAGTCGGCACCGGGGAGCTGTTTTTT. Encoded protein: CASSFIAGGVGTGELFF.